These T cell receptor beta chains were read from a single sample in a study of PD-L1 blockade in urothelial cancer. Using immunoSEQ multiplex PCR, the repertoire was profiled, and TCRdb retains in-frame clones only, with some absent. The table shows around 38,000 clones, with nearly 85% occurring only once. Sequenced material: PBMCs, taken around atezolizumab (anti-PD-L1) treatment. The source is a man in his sixties with urothelial cancer. Each CDR3 is given with its conserved first and last residue. Fields, in order: D gene, CDR3 length, clone size, J gene, V gene, CDR3 protein, CDR3 DNA. D genes are given only for firm matches. Clone size is given for some rows only: seen once, a few or many times, or a class if the clone is expanded.

d_call: TRBD2; cdr3_length: 14; clone_size: .; j_call: TRBJ2-7; v_call: TRBV6-5; cdr3_aa: CASSFGNSGYEQYF; cdr3_nt: TGTGCCAGCAGTTTTGGGAATAGCGGGTACGAGCAGTACTTC
d_call: .; cdr3_length: 14; clone_size: .; j_call: TRBJ1-1; v_call: TRBV6-5; cdr3_aa: CASNWQGRKTEAFF; cdr3_nt: TGTGCCAGCAATTGGCAGGGGAGAAAAACTGAAGCTTTCTTT
d_call: TRBD1; cdr3_length: 14; clone_size: .; j_call: TRBJ2-7; v_call: TRBV10-1; cdr3_aa: CASSPTGEGYEQYF; cdr3_nt: TGCGCCAGCAGCCCGACAGGGGAAGGCTACGAGCAGTACTTC
d_call: .; cdr3_length: 16; clone_size: .; j_call: TRBJ2-6; v_call: TRBV5-1; cdr3_aa: CASSLEPFSGANVLTF; cdr3_nt: TGCGCCAGCAGCTTGGAGCCGTTTTCTGGGGCCAACGTCCTGACTTTC
d_call: .; cdr3_length: 13; clone_size: few; j_call: TRBJ1-5; v_call: TRBV29-1; cdr3_aa: CSVGGGANQPQHF; cdr3_nt: TGCAGCGTTGGAGGGGGGGCGAACCAGCCCCAGCATTTT
d_call: .; cdr3_length: 18; clone_size: .; j_call: TRBJ1-1; v_call: TRBV4-2; cdr3_aa: CASSQSLRGARGDTEAFF; cdr3_nt: TGTGCCAGCAGCCAATCCCTGCGGGGGGCCCGCGGGGACACTGAAGCTTTCTTT
d_call: .; cdr3_length: 17; clone_size: once; j_call: TRBJ1-1; v_call: TRBV9; cdr3_aa: CASSVERSANMNTEAFF; cdr3_nt: TGTGCCAGCAGCGTAGAGAGGTCGGCAAACATGAACACTGAAGCTTTCTTT
d_call: .; cdr3_length: 16; clone_size: .; j_call: TRBJ2-1; v_call: TRBV19; cdr3_aa: CASSICQGGNYNEQFF; cdr3_nt: TGTGCCAGTAGTATATGCCAGGGGGGAAATTACAATGAGCAGTTCTTC
d_call: TRBD2; cdr3_length: 16; clone_size: .; j_call: TRBJ2-1; v_call: TRBV11-2; cdr3_aa: CASSLGSSGSWYEQFF; cdr3_nt: TGTGCCAGCAGCTTAGGTAGTAGCGGGAGTTGGTATGAGCAGTTCTTC
d_call: TRBD1; cdr3_length: 12; clone_size: .; j_call: TRBJ2-7; v_call: TRBV19; cdr3_aa: CASAGTGNEQYF; cdr3_nt: TGTGCCAGCGCCGGGACAGGGAATGAGCAGTACTTC
d_call: .; cdr3_length: 17; clone_size: .; j_call: TRBJ2-2; v_call: TRBV7-2; cdr3_aa: CASSPSARVFNTGELFF; cdr3_nt: TGTGCCAGCAGCCCCTCCGCCCGGGTATTCAACACCGGGGAGCTGTTTTTT
d_call: TRBD1; cdr3_length: 15; clone_size: .; j_call: TRBJ1-1; v_call: TRBV6-1; cdr3_aa: CASRLDRGRNTEAFF; cdr3_nt: TGTGCCAGCAGGCTGGACAGGGGAAGGAACACTGAAGCTTTCTTT
d_call: TRBD2; cdr3_length: 18; clone_size: .; j_call: TRBJ2-3; v_call: TRBV4-1; cdr3_aa: CASSQDGLAGGFTDTQYF; cdr3_nt: TGCGCCAGCAGCCAAGACGGGCTAGCGGGAGGGTTCACAGATACGCAGTATTTT
d_call: .; cdr3_length: 13; clone_size: few; j_call: TRBJ2-7; v_call: TRBV6-5; cdr3_aa: CASSYSTGYEQYF; cdr3_nt: TGTGCCAGCAGTTACTCGACGGGGTACGAGCAGTACTTC
d_call: TRBD1; cdr3_length: 15; clone_size: .; j_call: TRBJ2-3; v_call: TRBV7-3; cdr3_aa: CASSSQGQGTDTQYF; cdr3_nt: TGTGCCAGCAGCTCCCAGGGACAGGGCACAGATACGCAGTATTTT
d_call: .; cdr3_length: 15; clone_size: .; j_call: TRBJ2-2; v_call: TRBV5-1; cdr3_aa: CASSIDSSNTGELFF; cdr3_nt: TGCGCCAGCAGCATCGACAGTTCGAACACCGGGGAGCTGTTTTTT